The clone carrying this TCR beta chain has at least ten counts. No antigen is known for it. The entry originates in a study of Graves' ophthalmopathy and Graves' hyperthyroidism. Amplification targeted the TCR beta CDR3 regions, with RNA transcripts as the source material. Second-round multiplex PCR came after a first-round RT-PCR that employed HTBI primers. TCRdb reanalysed the multiplex PCR reads using MiXCR and keeps one entry per CDR3 protein. The sample holds just over 400,000 distinct CDR3 sequences, around 21% seen once. The study's findings and limits: Ophthalmopathy was separated from stable hyperthyroidism by a 13-signature model with 85% to 90% sensitivity and around 81% specificity.

The CDR3 runs to 16 residues. Germline-derived CDR1 and CDR2 are MNHEY and SVGEGT. The ends were cut back, 0 bases at V and 0 bases at J, with 11 bases in the middle. The genes are TRBV6-2 or TRBV6-3 and TRBJ1-1; D gene ambiguous. The source is a woman younger than 35 with stable Graves' hyperthyroidism. Source material: peripheral blood. The CDR3 reads CASSYSYRDMNTEAFF. CDR3 DNA sequence: TGTGCCAGCAGTTACTCGTACAGAGACATGAACACTGAAGCTTTCTTT.